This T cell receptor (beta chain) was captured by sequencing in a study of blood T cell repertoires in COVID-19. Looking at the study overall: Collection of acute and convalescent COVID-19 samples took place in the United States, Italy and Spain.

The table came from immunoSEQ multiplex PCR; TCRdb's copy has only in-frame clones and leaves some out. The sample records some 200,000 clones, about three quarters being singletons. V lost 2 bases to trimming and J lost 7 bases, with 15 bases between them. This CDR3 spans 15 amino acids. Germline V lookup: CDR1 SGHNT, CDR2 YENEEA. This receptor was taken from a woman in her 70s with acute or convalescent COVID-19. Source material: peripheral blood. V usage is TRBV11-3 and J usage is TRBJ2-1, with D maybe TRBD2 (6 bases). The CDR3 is CASSLRHSTRNEQFF. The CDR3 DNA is TGTGCCAGCAGCTTACGCCACTCGACTAGGAATGAGCAGTTCTTC. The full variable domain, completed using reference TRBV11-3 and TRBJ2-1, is EAGVVQSPRYKIIEKKQPVAFWCNPISGHNTLYWYLQNLGQGPELLIRYENEEAVDDSQLPKDRFSAERLKGVDSTLKIQPAELGDSAVYLCASSLRHSTRNEQFFGPGTRLTVL.